This T cell receptor (beta chain) appears in the sequencing data of a study of T cells in Graves' hyperthyroidism and ophthalmopathy. Amplified regions were TCR beta CDR3 sequences from RNA transcripts. The primer set for the first-round RT-PCR of the TCR CDR3 was HTBI. TCRdb reanalysed the multiplex PCR reads using MiXCR and keeps one entry per CDR3 protein. Found here are over 650,000 distinct CDR3 sequences, about 45% of them singletons; the top ten hold approximately 6.8%. Germline lookup yields CDR1 SEHNR and CDR2 FQNEAQ (reference sequence). The ends lost 3 bases at V and 2 bases at J; junction bases unmatched: 4. There are 15 residues in the CDR3. Study-level points and caveats: For ophthalmopathy, model prediction preceded onset by a median 6.5 months. Ophthalmopathy and stable hyperthyroidism were told apart by a 13 V-J model. Among clonotypes expanded in thyroid above 0.001, most were also found in blood.

This clonotype was picked up many times. Its specificity is not known. Input material: peripheral blood or thyroid tissue (not recorded which). The chain employs TRBV7-9 and TRBJ2-5, with 9 bases that match TRBD1. The TCR comes from an adult man with Graves' disease, either hyperthyroidism or ophthalmopathy (not recorded which). The DNA of the CDR3 is TGTGCCAGCAGCTTGGCCGGGACAGGGCAAGAGACCCAGTACTTC. Residues: CASSLAGTGQETQYF.